What follows are 15 T cell receptor beta chains derived from one specimen sequenced in a study of naive and memory T cell subsets. TCR cDNA received a 3' ligated oligonucleotide that carried a UMI. Amplification of ligated cDNA took four PCR rounds with SP2 and nested alpha and beta constant primers. TCRdb reanalysed the UMI-ligation and nested PCR reads using MiXCR and keeps one entry per CDR3 protein. This table holds fewer than 30,000 distinct CDR3 sequences, roughly 5.4% found once. Sequenced input: blood. The receptors here all came from an adult in good health.

The sample holds many counts of this clonotype. The V call is TRBV9, the J call TRBJ1-1; D ambiguous. Germline-derived CDR1 and CDR2 are SGDLS and YYNGEE. The CDR3 is made up of 13 amino acids. Trimming left V 3 bases short and J 7 bases short, with 13 bases between. The CDR3 reads CASSGPARNEAFF. CDR3 nucleotides: TGTGCCAGCAGCGGTCCCGCCAGGAATGAAGCTTTCTTT. The variable domain in full, completed from reference TRBV9 and TRBJ1-1, reads DSGVTQTPKHLITATGQRVTLRCSPRSGDLSVYWYQQSLDQGLQFLIQYYNGEERAKGNILERFSAQQFPDLHSELNLSSLELGDSALYFCASSGPARNEAFFGQGTRLTVV.

This clonotype was detected many times. The chain joins TRBV7-9 to TRBJ2-3; the D is unclear. Per the germline V gene, CDR1 is SEHNR and CDR2 is FQNEAQ (reference sequence). The V end was cut by 6 bases, the J end by 2 bases, with 12 bases between. The CDR3 runs 14 residues. CDR3 protein: CASSPPSDTDTQYF. CDR3 coding DNA: TGTGCCAGCAGTCCCCCGTCAGACACAGATACGCAGTATTTT.

This clonotype occurred a few times. The chain has TRBV20-1 and TRBJ2-1; 8 nucleotides match TRBD2. The CDR3 extends over 17 amino acids. Losses at the gene ends were 1 base for V and 6 bases for J; bases not matched to a gene: 14. Germline CDR1 and CDR2: DFQATT and SNEGSKA (reference sequence). The CDR3 region is CSARGSPGAGVPNEQFF. The CDR3 DNA is TGCAGTGCTAGAGGATCCCCAGGAGCGGGAGTCCCCAATGAGCAGTTCTTC.

At least ten counts were recorded for this clonotype. V gene TRBV2 combines with J gene TRBJ2-3; the match to TRBD2 covers 12 bases. Germline V lookup: CDR1 SNHLY, CDR2 FYNNEI. The CDR3 is 14 amino acids. V was pared by 9 bases and J by 0 bases, with 1 base of the junction left unmatched. CDR3 nucleotides: TGTGCCAGAGGGACTAGCGGGAGCACAGATACGCAGTATTTT. Its translation is CARGTSGSTDTQYF.

This sequence joins TRBV29-1 and TRBJ2-2; D assignment may be TRBD1 or TRBD2 (6 bases each). The germline V and J ends were trimmed by 4 bases and 8 bases, with 17 bases remaining between them. Germline lookup yields CDR1 SQVTM and CDR2 ANQGSEA. This CDR3 is 14 amino acids long. In DNA, the CDR3 is TGCAGCGTTGCCCCGGGGGCGCCAGCTGGGGAGCTGTTTTTT. Protein: CSVAPGAPAGELFF.

By share of the sample, this clonotype is medium-sized (0.01 to 0.1%). The rearrangement joins TRBV29-1 to TRBJ1-1; D is unresolved. Germline assignment: CDR1 SQVTM and CDR2 ANQGSEA. The V gene lost 4 bases and the J gene lost 0 bases, with 9 bases spanning the gap. This CDR3 has 13 residues. The CDR3 region is CSVASQLNTEAFF. CDR3 in DNA: TGCAGCGTTGCATCACAGCTGAACACTGAAGCTTTCTTT. Drawing the rest from reference TRBV29-1 and TRBJ1-1, the complete variable domain is SAVISQKPSRDICQRGTSLTIQCQVDSQVTMMFWYRQQPGQSLTLIATANQGSEATYESGFVIDKFPISRPNLTFSTLTVSNMSPEDSSIYLCSVASQLNTEAFFGQGTRLTVV.

The sample holds a few counts of this clonotype. The chain has TRBV19 and TRBJ1-5; D not certain. Germline V gene lookup returns CDR1 LNHDA and CDR2 SQIVND (reference sequence). The germline V and J ends were trimmed by 0 bases and 4 bases, with 10 bases remaining between them. CDR3 length equals 15 residues. CDR3 in DNA: TGTGCCAGTAGTATAGATTCTCGGGATAATCAGCCCCAGCATTTT. It translates to CASSIDSRDNQPQHF.

This clonotype has a count of ten or more. The V call is TRBV18, the J call TRBJ2-7; the match to TRBD2 covers 7 bases. The CDR3 length is 15 residues. Looked up from germline, CDR1 is KGHSH and CDR2 is LQKENI. J lost 4 bases, V lost 6 bases, and 12 bases had no gene match. CDR3 protein: CASSGREKPPYEQYF. CDR3 DNA sequence: TGTGCCAGCTCGGGGCGGGAGAAGCCCCCTTACGAGCAGTACTTC.

This clonotype showed up many times. The J gene is TRBJ1-2, the V gene TRBV6-1; maybe TRBD1 (6 bases). The V and J ends lost 5 bases and 2 bases respectively, with 9 bases between them. Germline-derived CDR1 and CDR2 are MNHNS and SASEGT. This CDR3 region has 13 residues. The CDR3 here is CASSRQENYGYTF. In DNA, the CDR3 is TGTGCCAGCAGTCGACAGGAGAACTATGGCTACACCTTC.

This clonotype was seen at least ten times. V gene TRBV14 combines with J gene TRBJ2-1; 9 bases agree with TRBD2. The CDR3 is 13 residues long. Germline V lookup: CDR1 SGHDN, CDR2 FVKESK. Trimming cost V 1 base and J 15 bases; bases outside gene matches: 7. Here the CDR3 reads CASSQGALAGSFF. CDR3 nucleotides: TGTGCCAGCAGCCAAGGGGCACTAGCGGGTTCGTTCTTC.

This clonotype was detected many times. The chain recombines TRBV5-1 with TRBJ1-2, with D perhaps matching TRBD1 (5 bases). CDR1 and CDR2 from the germline V gene are SGHRS and YFSETQ. V gave up 7 bases and J gave up 4 bases, with 17 bases separating them. This CDR3 comprises 14 residues. The CDR3 nucleotides are TGCGCCAGCCTAGAGCCCGGGGCTCCCTATGGCTACACCTTC. Translation: CASLEPGAPYGYTF.

The chain has TRBV29-1 and TRBJ1-2, with unresolved D. Trimming left V 6 bases short and J 12 bases short, with 14 bases between. This CDR3 has 10 amino acids. Germline values: CDR1 SQVTM, CDR2 ANQGSEA. The CDR3 loop is CSVAGESDTF. In DNA form, the CDR3 reads TGCAGCGTAGCGGGAGAGAGCGACACCTTC.

The J gene is TRBJ2-7, the V gene TRBV4-3; tentative D call: TRBD2 (5 bases). This CDR3 comprises 13 residues. From germline, CDR1 is LGHNA and CDR2 YSLEER. Deletions cut 0 bases from V and 3 bases from J, with 6 bases between. The CDR3 bases are TGCGCCAGCAGCCAAGATGGAGGCTACGAGCAGTACTTC. This translates into CASSQDGGYEQYF.

Only a few counts were recorded for this clonotype. At one end, the junction sequence differs from germline, possibly due to a read error. The V call is TRBV2, the J call TRBJ1-2; D is unresolved. CDR1 SNHLY and CDR2 FYNNEI come from the germline V gene. The CDR3 spans 16 residues. The CDR3 DNA follows: TGTGCCAGCAGTGCGGAGACCGCCGCTGGGAGGTATGGCGACACCTTC. Translated: CASSAETAAGRYGDTF.

In this sample, this clonotype turned up many times. The V and J genes are TRBV7-2 and TRBJ2-1; TRBD2 aligns across 10 bases. In germline, CDR1 is SGHTA, CDR2 FQGNSA. The ends lost 5 bases at V and 3 bases at J; junction bases unmatched: 4. This CDR3 is 15 amino acids long. As DNA, the CDR3 is TGTGCCAGCAGCGGCCGGACTAGCGGCTACAATGAGCAGTTCTTC. It is translated as CASSGRTSGYNEQFF.